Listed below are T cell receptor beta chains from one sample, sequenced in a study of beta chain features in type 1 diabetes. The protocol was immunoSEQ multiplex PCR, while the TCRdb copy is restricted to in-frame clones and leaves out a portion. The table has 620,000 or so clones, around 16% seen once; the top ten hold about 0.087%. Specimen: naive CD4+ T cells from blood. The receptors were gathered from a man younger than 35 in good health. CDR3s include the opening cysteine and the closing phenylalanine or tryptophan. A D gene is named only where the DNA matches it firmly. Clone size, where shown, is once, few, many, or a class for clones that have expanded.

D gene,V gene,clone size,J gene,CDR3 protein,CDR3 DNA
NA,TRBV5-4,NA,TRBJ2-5,CASSLERAETQYF,TGTGCCAGCAGCTTAGAGCGGGCAGAGACCCAGTACTTC
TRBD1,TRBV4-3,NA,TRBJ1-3,CASSQGFRDRELSSGNTIYF,TGCGCCAGCAGCCAAGGCTTCCGGGACAGGGAATTAAGCTCTGGAAACACCATATATTTT
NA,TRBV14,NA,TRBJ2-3,CASSQGLSTDTQYF,TGTGCCAGCAGCCAAGGACTGAGCACAGATACGCAGTATTTT
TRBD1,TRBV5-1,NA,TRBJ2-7,CASSLDVRGPTYEQYF,TGCGCCAGCAGCTTGGACGTCAGGGGGCCGACCTACGAGCAGTACTTC
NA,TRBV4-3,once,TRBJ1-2,CASSQDREQGRTF,TGCGCCAGCAGCCAAGATCGGGAGCAGGGGCGCACCTTC
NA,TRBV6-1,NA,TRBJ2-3,CASSSPGNTDTQYF,TGTGCCAGCAGTAGCCCGGGAAACACAGATACGCAGTATTTT
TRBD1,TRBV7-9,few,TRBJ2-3,CASSSLRDRWATDTQYF,TGTGCCAGCAGCTCACTCCGGGACAGATGGGCCACAGATACGCAGTATTTT
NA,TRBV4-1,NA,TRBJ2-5,CASSQPLETQYF,TGCGCCAGCAGCCAACCTTTGGAGACCCAGTACTTC
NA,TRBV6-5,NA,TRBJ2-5,CASRRGPSETQYF,TGTGCCAGCAGACGCGGGCCGTCGGAGACCCAGTACTTC
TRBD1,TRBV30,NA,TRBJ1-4,CAWRKQGRREKLFF,TGTGCCTGGAGAAAACAGGGGCGAAGAGAAAAACTGTTTTTT
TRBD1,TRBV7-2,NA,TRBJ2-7,CASSLAGGPYEQYF,TGTGCCAGCAGCTTGGCAGGGGGACCCTACGAGCAGTACTTC
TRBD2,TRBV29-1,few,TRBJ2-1,CSVDVAGGINEQFF,TGCAGCGTTGATGTAGCGGGAGGGATTAATGAGCAGTTCTTC
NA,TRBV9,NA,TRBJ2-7,CASSAQGTEQYF,TGTGCCAGCAGCGCACAGGGTACAGAGCAGTACTTC
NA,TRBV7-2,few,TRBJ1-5,CASSLGADSNQPQHF,TGTGCCAGCAGCTTAGGAGCAGATAGCAATCAGCCCCAGCATTTT
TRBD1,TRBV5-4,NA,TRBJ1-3,CASSPGDRVGNTIYF,TGTGCCAGCAGCCCCGGGGACAGGGTTGGAAACACCATATATTTT
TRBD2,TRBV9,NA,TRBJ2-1,CASSVVASGGYNEQFF,TGTGCCAGCAGCGTAGTGGCTAGCGGGGGGTACAATGAGCAGTTCTTC
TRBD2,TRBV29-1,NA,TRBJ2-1,CSVRTSGNEQFF,TGCAGCGTTAGGACTAGCGGCAATGAGCAGTTCTTC
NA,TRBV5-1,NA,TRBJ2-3,CATHRGTSTDTQYF,TGCGCCACCCACAGAGGGACCAGCACAGATACGCAGTATTTT
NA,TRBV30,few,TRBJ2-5,CAWSPGLEETQYF,TGTGCCTGGAGCCCGGGACTGGAAGAGACCCAGTACTTC
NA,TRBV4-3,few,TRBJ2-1,CASSLTGNEQFF,TGCGCCAGCAGCCTCACGGGTAATGAGCAGTTCTTC
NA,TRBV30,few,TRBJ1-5,CAWSVNPGGGRGMAQHF,TGTGCCTGGAGTGTTAATCCCGGTGGAGGGAGAGGCATGGCCCAGCATTTT
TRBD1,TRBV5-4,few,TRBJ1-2,CASSLQGGPYGYTF,TGTGCCAGCAGCTTACAGGGGGGACCCTATGGCTACACCTTC
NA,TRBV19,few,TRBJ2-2,CASNNGPAGELFF,TGTGCCAGTAATAACGGACCCGCCGGGGAGCTGTTTTTT
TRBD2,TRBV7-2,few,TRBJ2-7,CASSWGLANYEQYF,TGTGCCAGCAGCTGGGGACTAGCGAACTACGAGCAGTACTTC
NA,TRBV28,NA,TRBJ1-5,CASSPRFNSNQPQHF,TGTGCCAGCAGTCCTCGATTCAATAGCAATCAGCCCCAGCATTTT
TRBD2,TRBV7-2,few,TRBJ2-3,CASGGGLNPDTQYF,TGTGCCAGCGGCGGGGGGCTTAATCCAGATACGCAGTATTTT
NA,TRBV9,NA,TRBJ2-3,CASSVLALGDTQYF,TGTGCCAGCAGCGTACTAGCGTTAGGAGATACGCAGTATTTT
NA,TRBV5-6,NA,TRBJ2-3,CAGSSGGVSTDTQYF,TGTGCCGGCAGCTCTGGAGGGGTGAGCACAGATACGCAGTATTTT
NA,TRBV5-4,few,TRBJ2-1,CASSAILRGSYNEQFF,TGTGCCAGCAGCGCTATTTTGAGGGGTTCCTACAATGAGCAGTTCTTC
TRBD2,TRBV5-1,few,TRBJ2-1,CASSLVTSGYSYNEQFF,TGCGCCAGCAGCTTGGTGACTAGCGGGTACTCCTACAATGAGCAGTTCTTC
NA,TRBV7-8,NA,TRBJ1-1,CASSQRTGVEAFF,TGTGCCAGCAGCCAAAGAACGGGGGTTGAAGCTTTCTTT
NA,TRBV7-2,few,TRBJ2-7,CASSHSNSYEQYF,TGTGCCAGCAGCCATTCGAATTCCTACGAGCAGTACTTC
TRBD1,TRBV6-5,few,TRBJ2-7,CASSSGQGISYF,TGTGCCAGCAGTTCCGGACAGGGGATTTCGTACTTC
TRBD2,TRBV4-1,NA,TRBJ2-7,CASSALAGDGEQYF,TGCGCCAGCAGCGCACTAGCGGGAGATGGTGAGCAGTACTTC
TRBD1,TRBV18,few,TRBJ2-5,CASSPLTGDLETQYF,TGTGCCAGCTCACCACTCACAGGGGACCTTGAGACCCAGTACTTC
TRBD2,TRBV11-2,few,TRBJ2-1,CASSLRVNQREGINNEQFF,TGTGCCAGCAGCTTAAGGGTCAACCAGCGGGAGGGAATTAACAATGAGCAGTTCTTC
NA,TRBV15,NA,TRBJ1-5,CATSLSLLGNQPQHF,TGTGCCACCAGCCTTTCCCTCCTGGGGAATCAGCCCCAGCATTTT
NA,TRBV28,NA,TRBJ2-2,CASSAVHGELFF,TGTGCCAGCAGTGCAGTCCACGGGGAGCTGTTTTTT
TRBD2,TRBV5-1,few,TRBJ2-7,CASSLGGSGSSYEQYF,TGCGCCAGCAGCTTGGGGGGCAGCGGGAGCTCCTACGAGCAGTACTTC
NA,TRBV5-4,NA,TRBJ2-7,CASSLAGLGYEQYF,TGTGCCAGCAGCTTGGCCGGACTTGGCTACGAGCAGTACTTC
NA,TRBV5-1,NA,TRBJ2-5,CASSLAWSQQETQYF,TGCGCCAGCAGCTTGGCTTGGTCGCAACAAGAGACCCAGTACTTC
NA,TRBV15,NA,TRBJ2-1,CATGTWPNNEQFF,TGTGCCACCGGGACCTGGCCCAACAATGAGCAGTTCTTC
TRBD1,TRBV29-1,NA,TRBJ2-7,CSAAEGTGSYEQYF,TGCAGCGCTGCAGAAGGGACAGGGTCCTACGAGCAGTACTTC
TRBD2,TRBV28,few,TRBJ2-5,CASTWGTSGETQYF,TGTGCCAGCACCTGGGGGACTAGCGGGGAGACCCAGTACTTC
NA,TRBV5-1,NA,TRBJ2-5,CASSLGGQLQETQYF,TGCGCCAGCAGCTTGGGAGGACAGCTCCAAGAGACCCAGTACTTC
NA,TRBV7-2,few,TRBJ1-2,CASSPARLQHYGYTF,TGTGCCAGCAGCCCCGCGCGACTACAGCACTATGGCTACACCTTC
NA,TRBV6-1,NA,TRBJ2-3,CASRLGGAGTDTQYF,TGTGCCAGCAGGCTCGGAGGGGCCGGCACAGATACGCAGTATTTT
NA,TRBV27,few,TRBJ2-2,CATRLGTTNTGELFF,TGTGCCACCCGATTGGGGACAACGAACACCGGGGAGCTGTTTTTT
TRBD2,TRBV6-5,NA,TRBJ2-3,CASSYSSGASTDTQYF,TGTGCCAGCAGTTACTCGAGCGGGGCAAGCACAGATACGCAGTATTTT
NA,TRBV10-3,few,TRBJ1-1,CAISALRRGGRAGVTEAFF,TGTGCCATCAGTGCCTTGAGGAGAGGAGGGCGGGCAGGGGTCACTGAAGCTTTCTTT
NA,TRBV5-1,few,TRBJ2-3,CASSPDVGADTQYF,TGCGCCAGCAGCCCCGACGTAGGGGCAGATACGCAGTATTTT
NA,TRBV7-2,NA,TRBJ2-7,CASSLTVGYEQYF,TGTGCCAGCAGCTTAACGGTAGGGTACGAGCAGTACTTC
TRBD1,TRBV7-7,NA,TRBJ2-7,CASSPGTGGLNEQYF,TGTGCTAGCAGCCCCGGGACAGGAGGATTGAACGAGCAGTACTTC
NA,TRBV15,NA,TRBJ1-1,CATSKGPLKRREVFF,TGTGCCACCAGCAAAGGACCCCTAAAGAGGCGTGAAGTTTTCTTT
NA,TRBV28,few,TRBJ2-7,CASGQSYEQYF,TGTGCCAGCGGGCAGAGCTACGAGCAGTACTTC
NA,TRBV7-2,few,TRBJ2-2,CASSLGQGGTGELFF,TGTGCCAGCAGCTTGGGGCAGGGAGGCACCGGGGAGCTGTTTTTT
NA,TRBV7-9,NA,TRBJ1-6,CASSIREGPSPLHF,TGTGCCAGCAGCATCCGCGAAGGTCCTTCACCCCTCCACTTT
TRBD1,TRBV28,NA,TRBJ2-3,CASSPTGVKGTDTQYF,TGTGCCAGCAGTCCCACAGGGGTCAAGGGCACAGATACGCAGTATTTT
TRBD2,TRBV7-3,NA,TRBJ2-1,CASSLGLTSSNEQFF,TGTGCCAGCAGCTTAGGCCTGACTAGCTCTAATGAGCAGTTCTTC
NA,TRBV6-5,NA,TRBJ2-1,CASSRDFDYNEQFF,TGTGCCAGCAGTAGGGACTTTGACTACAATGAGCAGTTCTTC